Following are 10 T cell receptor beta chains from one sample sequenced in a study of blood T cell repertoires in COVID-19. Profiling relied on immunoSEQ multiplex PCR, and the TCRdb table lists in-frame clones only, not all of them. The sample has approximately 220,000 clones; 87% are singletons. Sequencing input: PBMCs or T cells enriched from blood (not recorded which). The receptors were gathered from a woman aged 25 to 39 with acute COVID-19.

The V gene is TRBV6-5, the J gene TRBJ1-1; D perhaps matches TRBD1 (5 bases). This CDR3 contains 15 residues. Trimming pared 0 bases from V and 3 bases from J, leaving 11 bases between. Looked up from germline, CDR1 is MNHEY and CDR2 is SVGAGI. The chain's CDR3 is CASSYSRTGDTEAFF. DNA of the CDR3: TGTGCCAGCAGTTACTCTCGGACGGGGGACACTGAAGCTTTCTTT.

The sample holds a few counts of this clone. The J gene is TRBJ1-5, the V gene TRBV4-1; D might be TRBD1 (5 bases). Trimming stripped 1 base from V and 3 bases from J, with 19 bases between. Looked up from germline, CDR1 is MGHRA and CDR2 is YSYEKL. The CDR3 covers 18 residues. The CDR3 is CASSQGLPRGMVNQPQHF. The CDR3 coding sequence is TGCGCCAGCAGCCAAGGATTACCTCGGGGGATGGTCAATCAGCCCCAGCATTTT.

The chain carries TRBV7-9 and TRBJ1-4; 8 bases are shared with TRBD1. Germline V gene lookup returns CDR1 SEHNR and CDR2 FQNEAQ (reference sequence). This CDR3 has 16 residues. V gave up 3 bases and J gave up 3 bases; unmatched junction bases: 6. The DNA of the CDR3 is TGTGCCAGCAGCTTTGCAGGGGGCCCCTCTAATGAAAAACTGTTTTTT. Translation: CASSFAGGPSNEKLFF.

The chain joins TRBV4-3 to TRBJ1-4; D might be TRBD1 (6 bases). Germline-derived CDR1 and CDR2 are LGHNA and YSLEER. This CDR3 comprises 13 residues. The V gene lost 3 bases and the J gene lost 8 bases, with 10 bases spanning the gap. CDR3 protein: CASSQAGTEKLFF. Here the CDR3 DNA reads TGCGCCAGCAGCCAGGCCGGGACAGAAAAACTGTTTTTT.

CDR3 residues: CAIQWDRGNSPLHF. The CDR3 DNA reads as TGTGCCATCCAGTGGGACAGGGGTAATTCACCCCTCCACTTT. This chain joins TRBV10-3 and TRBJ1-6; 10 bases are a match to TRBD1. The CDR3 has 14 residues. Per the germline V gene, CDR1 is ENHRY and CDR2 is SYGVKD. Germline trimming cut 8 bases from V and 6 bases from J; bases unmatched to any gene: 4.

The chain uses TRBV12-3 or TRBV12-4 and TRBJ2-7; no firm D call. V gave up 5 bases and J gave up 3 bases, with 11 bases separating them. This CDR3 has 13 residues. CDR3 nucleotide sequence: TGTGCCAGCAGTCACCCCGGGTACTACGAGCAGTACTTC. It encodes CASSHPGYYEQYF.

The CDR3 DNA reads TGTGCCAGCAGCGTGAGGGTAGACGAGCAGTACTTC. It encodes CASSVRVDEQYF. The rearrangement uses TRBV5-4 and TRBJ2-7, with a tentative D call TRBD2 (5 bases). Trimming shortened V by 4 bases and J by 5 bases, and 10 bases separated the two germline ends. The CDR3 runs 12 residues. Germline V gives CDR1 SGHNT, CDR2 YYREEE (reference sequence).

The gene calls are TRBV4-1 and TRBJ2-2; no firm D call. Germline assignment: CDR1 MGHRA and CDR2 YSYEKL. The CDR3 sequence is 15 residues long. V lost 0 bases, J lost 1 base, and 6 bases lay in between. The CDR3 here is CASSQDPGNTGELFF. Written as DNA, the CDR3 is TGCGCCAGCAGCCAAGATCCCGGGAACACCGGGGAGCTGTTTTTT.

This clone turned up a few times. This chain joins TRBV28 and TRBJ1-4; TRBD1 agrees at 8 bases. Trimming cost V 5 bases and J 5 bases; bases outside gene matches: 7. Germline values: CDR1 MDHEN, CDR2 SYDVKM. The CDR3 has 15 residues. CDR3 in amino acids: CASSRGTGRNEKLFF. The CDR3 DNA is TGTGCCAGCAGTCGGGGGACAGGCCGGAATGAAAAACTGTTTTTT.

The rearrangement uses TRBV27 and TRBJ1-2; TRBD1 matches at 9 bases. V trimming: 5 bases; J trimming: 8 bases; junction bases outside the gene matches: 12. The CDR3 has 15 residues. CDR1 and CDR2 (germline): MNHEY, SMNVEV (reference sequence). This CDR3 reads CASSPTGTGTFGYTF. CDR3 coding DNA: TGTGCCAGCAGTCCGACCGGGACAGGGACTTTCGGCTACACCTTC.